The source of this T cell receptor beta chain is a study of beta chain features in type 1 diabetes. Study context: Age and gender were similar between patients and healthy donors, as were cell yields.

CD4+ naive, central memory, regulatory and stem cell-like memory subsets were isolated by sorting on CD45RO/CCR7/CD25/CD127/CD95/CD27. Germline lookup yields CDR1 SGHDT and CDR2 YYEEEE. This CDR3 region has 14 residues. V was clipped by 6 bases and J by 0 bases, with 12 bases between them. On this clone: Its antigen is as yet unknown.

Overall study findings and caveats: Type 1 diabetes patients showed a moderate but significant shortening of TCRB CDR3s in all four CD4+ subsets.

TCRB transcripts that were expressed got sequenced, as all of the isolated RNA had been reverse transcribed. Mean read depth for naive, central memory and regulatory T cell samples was about 3.6 million reads. Clones were read by immunoSEQ multiplex PCR, and TCRdb kept only the in-frame ones, dropping some. The sample holds hundreds of thousands of clones, roughly an eighth seen once. This clonotype originated in a man between 18 and 35 years old with type 1 diabetes. V and J are TRBV5-6 and TRBJ1-1; no reliable D call. Material for sequencing was naive CD4+ T cells from blood. CDR3 DNA sequence: TGTGCCAGCATACTAGGGCAGATGAACACTGAAGCTTTCTTT. The encoded protein is CASILGQMNTEAFF.